A selection of T cell receptor beta chains follows, all from one sample in a study of blood T cell repertoires in COVID-19. Only in-frame clones appear in the TCRdb table, and some are missing; sequencing was by immunoSEQ multiplex PCR. The sample shows hundreds of thousands of clones, about 92% of them seen only once. What was sequenced was PBMCs or T cells enriched from blood (not recorded which). Receptors were obtained from a man aged 60 to 69 who had recovered from COVID-19. CDR3s include the opening cysteine and the closing phenylalanine or tryptophan.

j_gene	v_gene	CDR3aa
TRBJ2-3	TRBV5-1	CASSLGRGTDTQYF
TRBJ1-5	TRBV27	CASSPRVPPHQPQHF
TRBJ1-2	TRBV5-6	CASSLAGVAGYTF
TRBJ2-1	TRBV3-1/TRBV3-2	CASSQLSGYNEQFF
TRBJ1-2	TRBV6-5	CSSRNQGADYGYTF
TRBJ1-5	TRBV28	CASRQTGNGGQPQHF
TRBJ2-5	TRBV6-5	CASSDQGGNQETQYF
TRBJ1-5	TRBV10-3	CAISGGINSNQPQHF
TRBJ1-2	TRBV12-3/TRBV12-4	CASSDRKAGYTF
TRBJ2-2	TRBV18	CASSPPSGNTGELFF
TRBJ2-6	TRBV6-2/TRBV6-3	CASSYSDRESPNVLTF
TRBJ2-2	TRBV4-2	CASSQEASGANTGELFF
TRBJ2-1	TRBV5-1	CASRTRTSGGYNEQFF
TRBJ2-7	TRBV19	CASMDTQSYEQYF
TRBJ1-2	TRBV3-1/TRBV3-2	CASSQGTSNYGYTF
TRBJ1-5	TRBV27	CASSFRNPGAALNQPQHF
TRBJ2-5	TRBV7-7	CASSLGTSGGQETQYF
TRBJ1-3	TRBV30	CAWRATGQKLYF
TRBJ2-7	TRBV4-2	CASSHRQLAGAGAYEQYF
TRBJ2-2	TRBV6-5	CASSYRARGRELFF
TRBJ2-1	TRBV7-2	CASSPSYSDNEQFF
TRBJ2-3	TRBV9	CASSVAGLAGVSTDTQYF
TRBJ1-4	TRBV4-2	CASRQSGTGDEKLFF
TRBJ2-2	TRBV9	CASSGDRGDGELFF
TRBJ1-1	TRBV12-3/TRBV12-4	CASRDYPGEAFF
TRBJ1-3	TRBV9	CASSVTGTASGNTIYF
TRBJ2-7	TRBV6-6	CASSARTGGGYEQYF
TRBJ2-7	TRBV28	CASSLPGDAYEQYF
TRBJ1-6	TRBV7-9	CASSLARDRASPLHF
TRBJ2-7	TRBV7-2	CASSFPGSYEQYF
TRBJ1-1	TRBV9	CASSVWDRAGTEAFF
TRBJ2-1	TRBV7-2	CALRPASGNVYEQFF
TRBJ2-7	TRBV7-8	CASSLDSGGAYEQYF
TRBJ2-7	TRBV18	CASSRPGHLYEQYF
TRBJ2-7	TRBV18	CASSPPNGLAGADEQYF
TRBJ2-5	TRBV6-2/TRBV6-3	CASSYSDTRETQYF
TRBJ1-5	TRBV27	CASSQGGAIRPQHF
TRBJ2-1	TRBV7-3	CASSLVIGDEQFF
TRBJ2-2	TRBV10-3	CAIRPGTGAITGELFF
TRBJ1-6	TRBV30	CAWTFDSNSPLHF
TRBJ2-2	TRBV30	CAWSGTGNAGELFF
TRBJ2-7	TRBV6-1	CASSEGTGVYEQYF
TRBJ2-1	TRBV29-1	CSVELVYEQFF
TRBJ2-1	TRBV27	CASSYRGKDNEQFF
TRBJ1-5	TRBV27	CANKSPTGQGRGGNQPQHF
TRBJ1-1	TRBV18	CASSPVALENTEAFF
TRBJ2-3	TRBV28	CASSLAGGLGSTDTQYF
TRBJ2-4	TRBV11-2	CASSRGTGELLAKNIQYF
TRBJ1-1	TRBV5-1	CASSLASGTEAFF
TRBJ1-2	TRBV19	CASSGGTGWNYGYTF
TRBJ2-1	TRBV5-1	CASREGTHLTNEQFF
TRBJ1-1	TRBV19	CASSPNIDRGAEAFF
TRBJ2-5	TRBV6-5	CASSYTTSGGQETQYF
TRBJ1-1	TRBV5-1	CASSLVVTGNTEAFF
TRBJ1-2	TRBV4-3	CASSQLQGQNYGYTF
TRBJ1-1	TRBV5-5	CASTSWGGNTEAFF
TRBJ2-2	TRBV10-3	CAILRNTGELFF